This T cell receptor (beta chain) was found in a study of OX40 agonist ivuxolimab in advanced cancers. Study overall: Three patients, one with hepatocellular carcinoma and two with cutaneous melanoma, achieved partial responses.

Comment on this clone: Its matching antigen is unknown.

Only in-frame clones appear in the TCRdb table, and some are missing; sequencing was by immunoSEQ multiplex PCR. Of 90,000 to 120,000 clones in the sample, around 90% were seen once. Study-wide results and caveats: CD4+ and CD8+ blood T cells expanded clonally by week 6 at 0.1 to 3.0 mg/kg.

CDR1 is KGHSH and CDR2 is LQKENI in the germline V gene. CDR3 length equals 15 residues. Between the trimmed V and J ends, which lost 2 bases and 2 bases, there was a span of 13 bases. The material was CD4+ or CD8+ T cells sorted from blood, obtained in a trial of the OX40 agonist ivuxolimab. The J gene is TRBJ2-7, the V gene TRBV18; no reliable D call. The receptor comes from an adult with an advanced solid tumor such as melanoma, head and neck, liver or kidney cancer. The CDR3 region is CASSPNLQPPYEQYF. In DNA, the CDR3 is TGTGCCAGCTCACCAAATCTACAGCCACCCTACGAGCAGTACTTC.